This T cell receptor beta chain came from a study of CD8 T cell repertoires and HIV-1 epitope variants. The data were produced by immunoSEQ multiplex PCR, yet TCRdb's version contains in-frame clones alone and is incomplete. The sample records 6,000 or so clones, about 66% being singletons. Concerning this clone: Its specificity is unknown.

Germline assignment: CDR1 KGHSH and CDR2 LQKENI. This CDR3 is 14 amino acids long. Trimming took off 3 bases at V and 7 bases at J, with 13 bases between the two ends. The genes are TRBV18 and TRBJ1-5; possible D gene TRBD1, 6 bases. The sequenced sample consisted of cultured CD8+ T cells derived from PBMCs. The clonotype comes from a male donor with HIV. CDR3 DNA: TGTGCCAGCTCACCGGACAGTATAGGCCAGCCCCAGCATTTT. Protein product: CASSPDSIGQPQHF.